The clone carrying this TCR beta chain was counted at least ten times. Its target is unknown. Amplified TCR beta CDR3 regions derived from RNA transcripts. The TCR CDR3 was amplified in a first-round RT-PCR using the HTBI primer set. TCRdb re-called the multiplex PCR reads through MiXCR, storing one row per CDR3 protein. Counted here are fewer than 200,000 distinct CDR3 sequences, around 15% occurring once; the ten biggest clones make up 25% to 30%. The sample is drawn from a study of T cells in Graves' hyperthyroidism and ophthalmopathy. General observations from the study: Stable hyperthyroidism and ophthalmopathy were separated using 13 V-J signatures.

Criteria for exclusion of patients were uncontrolled infection, other autoimmune disease, pregnancy or lactation. Specimen: blood. This TCR was sampled from a woman aged 45-59 years with Graves' hyperthyroidism.

The CDR3 spells CASSFTRAETQYF. The CDR3 coding sequence is TGTGCCAGCAGCTTTACGCGGGCAGAGACCCAGTACTTC. The chain has TRBV7-2 and TRBJ2-5, with D possibly TRBD2 on 5 matching bases. The CDR3 loop spans 13 amino acids. The germline V gene encodes CDR1 SGHTA and CDR2 FQGNSA. With 3 bases removed from V and 4 bases from J, the gap between germline ends came to 9 bases.